The 30 T cell receptor beta chains given below trace back to one sample, sequenced in a study of blood T cell repertoires in COVID-19. The protocol was immunoSEQ multiplex PCR, while the TCRdb copy is restricted to in-frame clones and leaves out a portion. The sample holds around 400,000 clones, 70% to 90% seen once. The sample comprised peripheral blood. The source of these receptors is a woman in her sixties with COVID-19, enrolled during active disease.

The chain recombines TRBV6-2 or TRBV6-3 with TRBJ1-1, with a weak D call TRBD1 (6 bases). The germline V gene encodes CDR1 MNHEY and CDR2 SVGEGT. This CDR3 region has 16 residues. V lost 6 bases to trimming and J lost 4 bases, with 21 bases between them. The CDR3: CASRPLTGPRSTEAFF. The CDR3 nucleotides read TGTGCCAGCAGACCTCTTACAGGGCCCCGGAGCACTGAAGCTTTCTTT.

The chain links TRBV10-3 to TRBJ2-5, with D possibly matching TRBD1 (6 bases). The CDR3 covers 14 residues. Trimming pared 5 bases from V and 5 bases from J, leaving 15 bases between. Germline loops: CDR1 ENHRY, CDR2 SYGVKD. The CDR3, as DNA: TGTGCCATCAGTCCAGGGGATACCCGGGAGACCCAGTACTTC. It yields the protein CAISPGDTRETQYF.

The chain recombines TRBV6-1 with TRBJ2-1; 9 nucleotides match TRBD2. The CDR3 has 16 residues. V dropped 0 bases and J dropped 5; count of bases not matched to a gene: 5. In germline, CDR1 is MNHNS, CDR2 SASEGT. The CDR3 here is CASSEAPTSGNNEQFF. CDR3 sequence (DNA): TGTGCCAGCAGTGAAGCGCCGACTAGCGGTAACAATGAGCAGTTCTTC.

V gene TRBV28 combines with J gene TRBJ2-5, with 10 bases that match TRBD2. Germline-derived CDR1 and CDR2 are MDHEN and SYDVKM. J lost 0 bases, V lost 4 bases, and 14 bases had no gene match. The CDR3 runs to 19 residues. CDR3 in amino acids: CASSSSRVSGGTYQETQYF. CDR3 bases: TGTGCCAGCAGTTCGTCCAGAGTTAGCGGGGGGACCTACCAAGAGACCCAGTACTTC.

The chain uses TRBV6-5 and TRBJ1-2; 7 nucleotides agree with TRBD1. The CDR3 contains 12 residues. V shed 8 bases, J shed 4 bases, and the junction held 4 bases outside the gene matches. The germline CDR1 and CDR2 sequences are MNHEY and SVGAGI. The CDR3 DNA follows: TGTGCCAGCGACAGGGCTTCCTATGGCTACACCTTC. Protein: CASDRASYGYTF.

The V call is TRBV6-2 or TRBV6-3, the J call TRBJ2-1; the match to TRBD2 covers 7 bases. CDR3 length equals 15 residues. The V and J ends lost 4 bases and 2 bases, in that order; junction bases with no gene match: 5. The germline V gene encodes CDR1 MNHEY and CDR2 SVGEGT. This CDR3 is CASSSKAGTYNEQFF. CDR3 sequence (DNA): TGTGCCAGCAGTTCAAAAGCGGGGACCTACAATGAGCAGTTCTTC.

The V and J genes are TRBV28 and TRBJ1-1; TRBD1 is a possible D gene (5 bases). The V end lost 3 bases, the J end lost 3 bases, and 11 bases lay between the germline ends. CDR1 MDHEN and CDR2 SYDVKM come from the germline V gene. The CDR3 totals 14 residues. DNA of the CDR3: TGTGCCAGCAGTTTTGGCAGGGTCCACACTGAAGCTTTCTTT. It is translated as CASSFGRVHTEAFF.

The chain joins TRBV4-1 to TRBJ2-7; TRBD1 is a possible D gene (6 bases). The germline V gene has CDR1 MGHRA and CDR2 YSYEKL. The V gene lost 0 bases and the J gene lost 3 bases, with 6 bases spanning the gap. The CDR3 contains 13 residues. CDR3 DNA sequence: TGCGCCAGCAGCCAAGACAGGGGCTACGAGCAGTACTTC. Its translation is CASSQDRGYEQYF.

The CDR3 sequence: CASSHEDRGEAFF. The CDR3, as DNA: TGTGCCAGCAGCCACGAGGACAGGGGTGAAGCTTTCTTT. This chain uses TRBV3-1 (or the pseudogene TRBV3-2) with TRBJ1-1; 9 nucleotides match TRBD1. The CDR3 is 13 residues long. Germline V CDR1 and CDR2: LGHDT, YNNKEL (reference sequence). Trimming removed 3 bases from V and 7 bases from J; junction bases left unmatched: 3.

Comments on this clone: Other DNA sequences from this sample encode an identical CDR3 as well. J is TRBJ2-7 and V is TRBV28, with 8 bases lining up with TRBD1. CDR3 length equals 13 residues. Germline lookup yields CDR1 MDHEN and CDR2 SYDVKM. V shed 8 bases, J shed 2 bases, and the junction held 5 bases outside the gene matches. CDR3 nucleotides: TGTGCCAGCGGCCGGACAGGGCCCTACGAGCAGTACTTC. This sequence encodes CASGRTGPYEQYF. Together with reference TRBV28 and TRBJ2-7, the CDR3 gives the full variable domain: DVKVTQSSRYLVKRTGEKVFLECVQDMDHENMFWYRQDPGLGLRLIYFSYDVKMKEKGDIPEGYSVSREKKERFSLILESASTNQTSMYLCASGRTGPYEQYFGPGTRLTVT.

The chain links TRBV28 to TRBJ2-1, with TRBD2 matching 8 bases. Looked up from germline, CDR1 is MDHEN and CDR2 is SYDVKM. The CDR3 sequence is 17 residues long. After removal of 1 base from V and 0 bases from J, the junction contained 5 bases not matched to a gene. The CDR3 spells CASSLLVAGSSYNEQFF. The DNA for the CDR3 is TGTGCCAGCAGTTTATTGGTAGCGGGGTCCTCCTACAATGAGCAGTTCTTC.

This sequence joins TRBV3-1 (or the pseudogene TRBV3-2) and TRBJ1-1; D gene ambiguous. V was shortened by 0 bases and J by 6 bases, with 14 bases between the two germline ends. The CDR3 contains 15 residues. CDR1 LGHDT and CDR2 YNNKEL come from the germline V gene (reference sequence). The CDR3 sequence is CASSQDPAGKPEAFF. For the CDR3, the DNA is TGTGCCAGCAGCCAAGATCCGGCGGGGAAGCCTGAAGCTTTCTTT.

The chain is built from TRBV4-1 and TRBJ1-4, with D possibly TRBD1 on 5 matching bases. V was pared by 6 bases and J by 0 bases, with 8 bases between. In germline, CDR1 is MGHRA, CDR2 YSYEKL. The CDR3 extends over 14 amino acids. The CDR3 sequence is CASSPGATNEKLFF. CDR3 nucleotides: TGCGCCAGCAGTCCGGGGGCAACTAATGAAAAACTGTTTTTT.

This clone was seen only a few times. The V gene is TRBV2, the J gene TRBJ1-6, with TRBD1 as a possible D gene (6 bases). Trimming cost V 5 bases and J 3 bases, with 17 bases left between them. CDR3 length: 17 amino acids. The germline CDR1 and CDR2 sequences are SNHLY and FYNNEI. This CDR3 reads CASSQRVGQIYNSPLHF. CDR3 sequence (DNA): TGTGCCAGCAGTCAGAGGGTTGGACAGATCTATAATTCACCCCTCCACTTT.

V gene TRBV7-3 combines with J gene TRBJ1-2; D perhaps matches TRBD1 (5 bases). From germline, CDR1 is SGHTA and CDR2 FQGTGA. The CDR3 length is 14 residues. The V end lost 3 bases, the J end lost 2 bases, and 10 bases lay between the germline ends. This chain's CDR3 is CASSFGGGNYGYTF. The CDR3 DNA is TGTGCCAGCAGCTTCGGCGGGGGAAACTATGGCTACACCTTC. Variable domain in full (rest from reference TRBV7-3 and TRBJ1-2): GAGVSQTPSNKVTEKGKYVELRCDPISGHTALYWYRQSLGQGPEFLIYFQGTGAADDSGLPNDRFFAVRPEGSVSTLKIQRTERGDSAVYLCASSFGGGNYGYTFGSGTRLTVV.

The chain employs TRBV5-6 and TRBJ2-2, with TRBD2 matching 7 bases. The CDR3 loop spans 13 amino acids. Per germline, CDR1 SGHDT and CDR2 YYEEEE. Trimming at V came to 7 bases and at J to 5 bases, leaving 5 bases not matched to a gene. CDR3 in amino acids: CASSSGGTGELFF. CDR3 coding DNA: TGTGCCAGCTCCTCCGGGGGGACCGGGGAGCTGTTTTTT.

The V call is TRBV6-5, the J call TRBJ2-7; TRBD1 might be the D (5 bases). V lost 7 bases to trimming and J lost 2 bases, with 15 bases between them. This CDR3 is built from 14 residues. The germline CDR1 and CDR2 sequences are MNHEY and SVGAGI. This chain's CDR3 is CASKTGLSTYEQYF. In DNA, the CDR3 is TGTGCCAGCAAAACAGGTCTATCTACCTACGAGCAGTACTTC.

The gene calls are TRBV2 and TRBJ1-1; weak D call: TRBD1 (5 bases). V was pared by 5 bases and J by 8 bases, with 12 bases between. CDR3 length: 12 residues. Germline V gene lookup returns CDR1 SNHLY and CDR2 FYNNEI. CDR3 coding DNA: TGTGCCAGCAGTAGGACAACCGTCGAAGCTTTCTTT. It is translated as CASSRTTVEAFF. The variable domain in full, with the rest retrieved from reference TRBV2 and TRBJ1-1, is EPEVTQTPSHQVTQMGQEVILRCVPISNHLYFYWYRQILGQKVEFLVSFYNNEISEKSEIFDDQFSVERPDGSNFTLKIRSTKLEDSAMYFCASSRTTVEAFFGQGTRLTVV.

This clone has just one count. The chain is built from TRBV5-1 and TRBJ1-4, with a tentative D call TRBD1 (5 bases). Between the trimmed V and J ends, which lost 0 bases and 4 bases, there was a span of 13 bases. CDR3 size: 16 residues. CDR1 and CDR2 (germline): SGHRS, YFSETQ. As DNA, the CDR3 is TGCGCCAGCAGCTTGGAGGCCCGACAGTTTAATGAAAAACTGTTTTTT. This encodes CASSLEARQFNEKLFF.

The rearrangement joins TRBV5-1 to TRBJ1-2; the D gene is possibly TRBD1 (6 bases). Germline lookup yields CDR1 SGHRS and CDR2 YFSETQ. V lost 5 bases, J lost 8 bases, and 25 bases lay in between. CDR3 size: 16 residues. This CDR3 is CASRRFAGTTETGYTF. CDR3 in DNA: TGCGCCAGCAGGCGTTTCGCCGGGACAACGGAAACGGGCTACACCTTC.

The chain links TRBV7-9 to TRBJ2-7, with D perhaps matching TRBD2 (6 bases). CDR1 SEHNR and CDR2 FQNEAQ come from the germline V gene (reference sequence). Trimming left V 1 base short and J 0 bases short, with 13 bases between. The CDR3 length is 16 residues. CDR3 sequence reads: CASSLVDGGASYEQYF. The CDR3, as DNA: TGTGCCAGCAGCTTAGTCGACGGGGGTGCCTCCTACGAGCAGTACTTC.

The CDR3 spells CASRPTGQGYEQYF. For the CDR3, the DNA is TGTGCCAGTAGGCCTACGGGACAGGGCTACGAGCAGTACTTC. This chain joins TRBV19 and TRBJ2-7, with TRBD1 matching over 9 bases. V gave up 6 bases and J gave up 3 bases; unmatched junction bases: 6. Germline V gene sequence: CDR1 LNHDA, CDR2 SQIVND (reference sequence). CDR3 length: 14 amino acids.

This rearrangement joins TRBV3-1 (or the pseudogene TRBV3-2) to TRBJ2-7, with TRBD2 as a possible D gene (6 bases). CDR3 size: 12 residues. Looked up from germline, CDR1 is LGHDT and CDR2 is YNNKEL (reference sequence). The V end lost 3 bases, the J end lost 7 bases, and 10 bases lay between the germline ends. DNA of the CDR3: TGTGCCAGCAGCCAGGGGACTTGGGAGCAGTACTTC. Residues: CASSQGTWEQYF.

The chain recombines TRBV4-1 with TRBJ1-1; 10 positions match TRBD1. The CDR3 totals 14 residues. V shed 5 bases, J shed 3 bases, and the junction held 3 bases outside the gene matches. From germline, CDR1 is MGHRA and CDR2 YSYEKL. This chain's CDR3 is CASSVGTGDTEAFF. CDR3 DNA sequence: TGCGCCAGCAGCGTCGGGACAGGGGACACTGAAGCTTTCTTT.

The chain uses TRBV5-1 and TRBJ1-2; D may be TRBD1 (6 bases). V was trimmed by 4 bases and J by 8 bases, leaving 18 bases between them. This CDR3 region has 14 residues. CDR1 is SGHRS, CDR2 YFSETQ, per germline. The CDR3 DNA reads TGCGCCAGCAGCCCAACCTTACAGGGATGGGGCTACACCTTC. Amino acids: CASSPTLQGWGYTF.

The CDR3 DNA is TGTGCCAGCAGCTTAGTCCCGACAGGGACCTTACTTTCCTCCATCTACGAGCAGTACTTC. It is translated as CASSLVPTGTLLSSIYEQYF. The chain has TRBV7-8 and TRBJ2-7; 7 nucleotides line up with TRBD1. This CDR3 is built from 20 residues. Germline CDR1 SGHVS, CDR2 FQNEAQ. V gave up 1 base and J gave up 3 bases; unmatched junction bases: 21.

The chain links TRBV28 to TRBJ1-1, with 7 bases that match TRBD1. The trim removed 6 bases at V and 1 base at J, leaving 11 bases unmatched. The CDR3 consists of 16 residues. Germline CDR1 MDHEN, CDR2 SYDVKM. The CDR3 is CASRTTPGGGNTEAFF. DNA for the CDR3: TGTGCCAGCAGGACAACCCCAGGGGGAGGGAACACTGAAGCTTTCTTT.

The chain has TRBV3-1 (or the pseudogene TRBV3-2) and TRBJ1-4, with TRBD1 matching 7 bases. The CDR3 extends over 16 amino acids. The junction had 8 bases not matched to a gene; V was cut back by 3 bases and J by 4 bases. The V gene's germline CDR1 is LGHDT and CDR2 YNNKEL (reference sequence). Here the CDR3 reads CASSHDRDSLNEKLFF. For the CDR3, the DNA is TGTGCCAGCAGCCATGACCGGGACAGTCTTAATGAAAAACTGTTTTTT.

The count of this clone is one. CDR3 DNA sequence: TGCGCCAGCAGCCGGGGGACAGGGCTAAACTATGGCTACACCTTC. This sequence encodes CASSRGTGLNYGYTF. This chain joins TRBV4-1 and TRBJ1-2; the match to TRBD1 covers 9 bases. There are 15 residues in the CDR3. Trimming cost V 4 bases and J 2 bases; bases outside gene matches: 5. Germline loops: CDR1 MGHRA, CDR2 YSYEKL.

The rearrangement joins TRBV21-1 to TRBJ2-4; the table's D call of TRBD2 was not tested on the DNA. TRBV21-1 is annotated as a pseudogene. The CDR3 runs 14 residues. In DNA form, the CDR3 reads TGTGCCAGCAGCCCAGCCGCGGGGAGGAACATTCAGTACTTC. The encoded protein is CASSPAAGRNIQYF.